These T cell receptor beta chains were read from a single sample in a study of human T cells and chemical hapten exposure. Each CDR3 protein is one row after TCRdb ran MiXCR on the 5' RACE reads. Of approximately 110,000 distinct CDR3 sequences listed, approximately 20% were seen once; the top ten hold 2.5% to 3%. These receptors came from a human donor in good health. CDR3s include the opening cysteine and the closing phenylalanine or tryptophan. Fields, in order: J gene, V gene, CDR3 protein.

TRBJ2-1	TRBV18	CASSPDSYNEQFF
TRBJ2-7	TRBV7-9	CASSLAGTRAYEQYF
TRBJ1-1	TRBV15	CATSEGVDTEAFF
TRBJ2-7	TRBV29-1	CSVEGSGQGVDEQYF
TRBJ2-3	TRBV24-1	CATSDPGPSDTQYF
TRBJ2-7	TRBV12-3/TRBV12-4	CASASTLAASYEQYF
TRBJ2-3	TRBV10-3	CAISVSDTQYF
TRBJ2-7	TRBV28	CASSFNGRAFYEQYF
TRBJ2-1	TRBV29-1	CSVDLGSSYNEQFF
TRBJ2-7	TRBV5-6	CASSLGLAGLFEQYF
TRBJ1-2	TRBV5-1	CASSLTEGPVLRNYGYTF
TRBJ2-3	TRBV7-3	CASSLGGVGTDTQYF
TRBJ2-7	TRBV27	CASTKLTSGSSYEQYF
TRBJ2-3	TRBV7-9	CASSAGLAGVTDTQYF
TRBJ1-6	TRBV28	CASSSRAGQGVELLHF
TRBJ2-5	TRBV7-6	CASSLLGRVQETQYF
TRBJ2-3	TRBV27	CASSLCGQDHSASTDTQYF
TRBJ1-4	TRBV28	CASSIDRVVEKLFF
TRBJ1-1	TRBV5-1	CASSLELGAGTEAFF
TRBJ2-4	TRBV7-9	CASSRGQGSTIQYF
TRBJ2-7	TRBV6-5	CASRTTSGGNYEQYF
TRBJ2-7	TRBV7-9	CAGQGFDEQYF
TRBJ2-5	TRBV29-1	CSVASRLADPGETQYF
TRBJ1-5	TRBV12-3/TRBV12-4	CASSLAWSGNQPQHF
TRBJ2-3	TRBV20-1	CSAEGTDTQYF
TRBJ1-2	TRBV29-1	CSVSGQENYGYTF
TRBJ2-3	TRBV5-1	CASSLETSIDTQYF
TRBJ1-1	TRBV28	CASSWLTEAFF
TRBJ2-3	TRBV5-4	CASSPAGADTQYF
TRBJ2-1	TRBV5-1	CASSSSGTSYNEQFF
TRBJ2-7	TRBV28	CATGGGRARAEQYF
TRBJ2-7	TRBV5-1	CASSLFGTGSYEQYF
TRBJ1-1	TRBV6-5	CASSYQLTRDTEAFF
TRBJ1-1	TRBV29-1	CSVVDRGVNTEAFF
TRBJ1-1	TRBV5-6	CASSSIGQGRARGAEAFF
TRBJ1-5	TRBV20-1	CSARRGFLNQPQHF
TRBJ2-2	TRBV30	CAWSVPRAVAGELFF
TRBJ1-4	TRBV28	CASSNRRKLFF
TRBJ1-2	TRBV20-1	CSASTGHLYGYTF
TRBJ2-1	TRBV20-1	CSARDVPAGGNNGQFF
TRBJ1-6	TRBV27	CASSPRTDYNSPLHF
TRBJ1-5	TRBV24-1	CATSDSGQGPQPQHF
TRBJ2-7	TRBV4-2	CASSQDPGSTSYEQYF
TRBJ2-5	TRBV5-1	CASSNGVAALKETQYF
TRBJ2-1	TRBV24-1	CATSDPSGRNEQFF
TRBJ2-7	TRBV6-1	CASSEGVQGNLYEQYF
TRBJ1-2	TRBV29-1	CSVVSPGVLGYSYTF